Shown below are 9 T cell receptor beta chains from a single sample sequenced in a study of T cells in Graves' hyperthyroidism and ophthalmopathy. Amplification of TCR beta CDR3 regions used RNA as the template. First-round RT-PCR with HTBI primers amplified the TCR CDR3 region. TCRdb reprocessed the multiplex PCR reads via MiXCR and lists one record per CDR3 protein. The table lists around 490,000 distinct CDR3 sequences, just under 20% of them singletons, with about half in the top ten. The material sequenced was blood. These receptor sequences come from a man aged 35-49 years with Graves' ophthalmopathy.

Of note for this clonotype: A much larger clone lies a single base off, so this may be a read error. V usage is TRBV15 and J usage is TRBJ1-1, with D unresolved. Germline V gene data show CDR1 as LNHNV and CDR2 as YYDKDF (reference sequence). The CDR3 has 14 amino acids. V was clipped by 6 bases and J by 1 base, with 12 bases between them. The CDR3 DNA follows: TGTGCCACCAGGCCCAGTAGGTGGAACACTGAAGCTTTCTTT. Protein product: CATRPSRWNTEAFF.

The V call is TRBV15, the J call TRBJ1-1; 9 positions match TRBD1. CDR1 and CDR2 (germline): LNHNV, YYDKDF (reference sequence). Trimming removed 9 bases from V and 1 base from J; junction bases left unmatched: 9. The length of the CDR3 is 15 residues. The CDR3 DNA follows: TGTGCCACTCGGAGACCGGGACAGGGGAACACTGAAGCTTTCTTT. Its translation is CATRRPGQGNTEAFF. Variable domain in full (rest from reference TRBV15 and TRBJ1-1): DAMVIQNPRYQVTQFGKPVTLSCSQTLNHNVMYWYQQKSSQAPKLLFHYYDKDFNNEADTPDNFQSRRPNTSFCFLDIRSPGLGDTAMYLCATRRPGQGNTEAFFGQGTRLTVV.

This clonotype was detected many times. The genes are TRBV6-1 and TRBJ2-7; D possibly corresponds to TRBD1 (6 bases). This CDR3 comprises 14 residues. The V end lost 8 bases, the J end lost 0 bases, and 14 bases lay between the germline ends. CDR1 and CDR2 from the germline V gene are MNHNS and SASEGT. CDR3 sequence: CASGRPDSSYEQYF. In DNA form, the CDR3 reads TGTGCCAGCGGAAGACCGGACAGCTCCTACGAGCAGTACTTC.

The gene calls are TRBV20-1 and TRBJ1-5, with TRBD1 matching over 9 bases. Trimming cost V 0 bases and J 9 bases; bases outside gene matches: 18. CDR1 and CDR2 (germline): DFQATT, SNEGSKA (reference sequence). The CDR3 is made up of 18 amino acids. Here the CDR3 DNA reads TGCAGTGCTAGAGATGAGATTAAAGGGGGGACAGGGAATTCGCCCCAGCATTTT. Translated, it gives CSARDEIKGGTGNSPQHF.

This clonotype appeared many times. The rearrangement joins TRBV30 to TRBJ1-1; 7 nucleotides align to TRBD1. Germline lookup yields CDR1 GTSNPN and CDR2 SVGIG (reference sequence). V lost 2 bases, J lost 1 base, and 7 bases stayed unmatched. The CDR3 length is 15 residues. CDR3 sequence: CAWSTRDRKNTEAFF. CDR3 bases: TGTGCCTGGAGTACCAGGGACAGAAAGAACACTGAAGCTTTCTTT.

This clonotype was counted between two and nine times. V gene TRBV2 combines with J gene TRBJ1-2, with D perhaps TRBD1 (5 bases). The ends were cut back, 9 bases at V and 0 bases at J, with 14 bases in the middle. The CDR3 is made up of 14 amino acids. Germline CDR1 SNHLY, CDR2 FYNNEI. CDR3: CARKTGNPNYGYTF. The CDR3 DNA reads as TGTGCCAGGAAAACAGGAAACCCTAACTATGGCTACACCTTC.

This clonotype was observed a few times. The V and J genes are TRBV6-1 and TRBJ1-1; TRBD1 is a possible D gene (5 bases). The CDR3 loop spans 13 amino acids. Deletions cut 10 bases from V and 8 bases from J, with 20 bases between. CDR1 and CDR2 (germline): MNHNS, SASEGT. CDR3 coding DNA: TGTGCCACCGAGCCCCCCGGGACGCTGGAAGCTTTCTTT. Translated: CATEPPGTLEAFF.

This clonotype was recorded at least ten times. The genes are TRBV12-3 or TRBV12-4 and TRBJ2-5; D is perhaps TRBD1 (5 bases). The ends were cut back, 4 bases at V and 11 bases at J, with 11 bases in the middle. The CDR3 totals 11 residues. The CDR3 nucleotides are TGTGCCAGCAGTTCCACGCAGGGTCAGTACTTC. Amino acid sequence: CASSSTQGQYF.

This clonotype was recorded at least ten times. The chain uses TRBV7-9 and TRBJ2-7; D remains ambiguous. The CDR3 is 12 amino acids. Between the trimmed V and J ends, which lost 0 bases and 6 bases, there was a span of 6 bases. In germline, CDR1 is SEHNR, CDR2 FQNEAQ (reference sequence). CDR3 nucleotides: TGTGCCAGCAGCTTAGCGAGCCTCGAGCAGTACTTC. Its protein product is CASSLASLEQYF. Full variable domain (missing parts from reference TRBV7-9 and TRBJ2-7): DTGVSQNPRHKITKRGQNVTFRCDPISEHNRLYWYRQTLGQGPEFLTYFQNEAQLEKSRLLSDRFSAERPKGSFSTLEIQRTEQGDSAMYLCASSLASLEQYFGPGTRLTVT.